Each of the 11 T cell receptor beta chains below was sequenced from the same sample in a study of T cells after posttransplantation cyclophosphamide. Cyclophosphamide on days +3 and +4 followed busulfan-fludarabine conditioning and a marrow graft. Measured with immunoSEQ multiplex PCR; TCRdb has only the in-frame clones, and not every one. The data show about 43,000 clones, roughly 87% seen once. The starting material was PBMCs, obtained 55 to 70 days after allogeneic stem cell transplant with posttransplant cyclophosphamide. The source of these receptors is a male patient between 60 and 69 years old who received an allogeneic stem cell transplant from a related donor and was CMV-positive. Some T cells may possibly be graft donor cells.

CDR3 protein: CASSPSGQFF. In DNA form, the CDR3 reads TGTGCCAGCAGCCCGAGTGGGCAGTTCTTC. The gene calls are TRBV11-3 and TRBJ2-1; D is unclear. The germline V and J ends were trimmed by 5 bases and 12 bases, with 8 bases remaining between them. CDR3 length: 10 residues. Looked up from germline, CDR1 is SGHNT and CDR2 is YENEEA.

The V and J genes are TRBV30 and TRBJ1-2; tentatively, D is TRBD1 (5 bases). This CDR3 has 14 amino acids. The V end was cut by 2 bases, the J end by 5 bases, with 15 bases between. Germline V CDR1 and CDR2: GTSNPN, SVGIG (reference sequence). The DNA for the CDR3 is TGTGCCTGGAGTTCCGCGGGACGTAATTATGGCTACACCTTC. Protein sequence: CAWSSAGRNYGYTF.

J is TRBJ1-3 and V is TRBV9; D gene ambiguous. This CDR3 region has 15 residues. Germline V gene data show CDR1 as SGDLS and CDR2 as YYNGEE. With 2 bases removed from V and 2 bases from J, the gap between germline ends came to 11 bases. The CDR3 sequence is CASSVNSWTGNTIYF. In DNA form, the CDR3 reads TGTGCCAGCAGCGTGAACAGTTGGACTGGAAACACCATATATTTT.

Only a few counts were recorded for this clone. CDR3: CASSYLVRRNNEQFF. As DNA, the CDR3 is TGTGCCAGCAGTTATCTTGTGCGGCGGAACAATGAGCAGTTCTTC. This chain uses TRBV6-5 with TRBJ2-1, with D unclear. V lost 3 bases, J lost 5 bases, and 14 bases lay in between. This CDR3 contains 15 residues. The germline gives CDR1 MNHEY, CDR2 SVGAGI.

The chain couples TRBV2 to TRBJ1-4; 8 nucleotides line up with TRBD1. Losses at the gene ends were 3 bases for V and 8 bases for J; bases not matched to a gene: 5. Germline lookup yields CDR1 SNHLY and CDR2 FYNNEI. This CDR3 is 14 amino acids long. In nucleotides, the CDR3 is TGTGCCAGCAGTGACAGGGGGCGGGAGGAAAAACTGTTTTTT. Protein: CASSDRGREEKLFF.

V is TRBV19 and J is TRBJ1-2; TRBD1 matches at 7 bases. J lost 4 bases, V lost 6 bases, and 11 bases had no gene match. CDR1 LNHDA and CDR2 SQIVND come from the germline V gene (reference sequence). CDR3 length: 15 amino acids. The CDR3 coding sequence is TGTGCCAGTAGCGAATCCGGGGCAGGGGGCTATGGCTACACCTTC. It yields the protein CASSESGAGGYGYTF.

The V gene is TRBV18, the J gene TRBJ2-7, with 10 bases that match TRBD2. This CDR3 contains 13 residues. Trimming cost V 3 bases and J 6 bases; bases outside gene matches: 2. Germline V lookup: CDR1 KGHSH, CDR2 LQKENI. CDR3 DNA sequence: TGTGCCAGCTCACCTCTAGCGGGGGCCGAGCAGTACGTC. This translates into CASSPLAGAEQYV.

V and J are TRBV30 and TRBJ1-1; weak D call: TRBD1 (5 bases). The CDR3 contains 16 residues. The V end lost 2 bases, the J end lost 1 base, and 17 bases lay between the germline ends. Germline CDR1 reads GTSNPN; CDR2 reads SVGIG (reference sequence). CDR3 protein: CAWSRGDPGGNTEAFF. CDR3 in DNA: TGTGCCTGGAGTCGAGGGGACCCGGGGGGGAACACTGAAGCTTTCTTT.

The chain joins TRBV5-1 to TRBJ1-1; tentative D call: TRBD1 (5 bases). Germline CDR1 is SGHRS and CDR2 is YFSETQ. The CDR3 is 12 amino acids. Between the trimmed V and J ends, which lost 4 bases and 6 bases, there was a span of 10 bases. CDR3 DNA: TGCGCCAGCAGCCCCCCGGGGGCTGAAGCTTTCTTT. Translation gives CASSPPGAEAFF.

This chain joins TRBV6-5 and TRBJ1-2, with TRBD1 matching 11 bases. V dropped 4 bases and J dropped 4; count of bases not matched to a gene: 5. The CDR3 has 15 residues. From germline, CDR1 is MNHEY and CDR2 SVGAGI. This CDR3 is CASSLGQGGGYGYTF. Here the CDR3 DNA reads TGTGCCAGCAGTTTGGGACAGGGGGGGGGCTATGGCTACACCTTC.

V and J are TRBV27 and TRBJ1-2, with 9 bases identical to TRBD1. CDR3 length: 16 residues. V lost 4 bases to trimming and J lost 7 bases; unmatched junction nucleotides: 13. The germline V gene has CDR1 MNHEY and CDR2 SMNVEV (reference sequence). CDR3 sequence: CASSSQPQGAVRGYTF. The CDR3 DNA is TGTGCCAGCAGTTCCCAGCCACAGGGGGCTGTGCGTGGCTACACCTTC.